The 19 T cell receptor beta chains below come from one sample, sequenced in a study of cytomegalovirus exposure and HLA in healthy donors. This PCR relied on a set of 60 Vbeta primers and 13 Jbeta primers. Clones were read by immunoSEQ multiplex PCR, and TCRdb kept only the in-frame ones, dropping some. This sample has around 63,000 clones, with roughly 80% found just once. Material for sequencing was PBMCs. These receptors all stem from a woman in her thirties in good health and CMV-seronegative.

V is TRBV4-1 and J is TRBJ2-5, with D tentatively TRBD1 (5 bases). The CDR3 is 14 amino acids. Trimming removed 0 bases from V and 1 base from J, with 6 bases in between. Germline CDR1 is MGHRA and CDR2 is YSYEKL. CDR3 sequence reads: CASSQETVQETQYF. CDR3 nucleotide sequence: TGCGCCAGCAGCCAAGAGACAGTCCAAGAGACCCAGTACTTC.

This rearrangement joins TRBV18 to TRBJ1-6, with D uncertain. The V and J ends lost 3 bases and 7 bases respectively, with 16 bases between them. The CDR3 is made up of 16 amino acids. CDR1 and CDR2 from the germline V gene are KGHSH and LQKENI. The CDR3 DNA reads as TGTGCCAGCTCACCCGGGGTAACAGAGGTGAATTCACCCCTCCACTTT. Protein sequence: CASSPGVTEVNSPLHF.

The V and J genes are TRBV13 and TRBJ1-1, with TRBD1 as a possible D gene (5 bases). The ends were cut back, 2 bases at V and 1 base at J, with 14 bases in the middle. The CDR3 runs 16 residues. Germline assignment: CDR1 PRHDT and CDR2 FYEKMQ (reference sequence). CDR3 in amino acids: CASSLNGRGGNTEAFF. CDR3 bases: TGTGCCAGCAGCTTAAATGGAAGGGGAGGGAACACTGAAGCTTTCTTT.

The chain carries TRBV5-1 and TRBJ1-1; TRBD1 aligns across 8 bases. V dropped 2 bases and J dropped 1; count of bases not matched to a gene: 4. Germline assignment: CDR1 SGHRS and CDR2 YFSETQ. The CDR3 consists of 15 residues. CDR3 sequence: CASSFRTGPNTEAFF. The CDR3 coding sequence is TGCGCCAGCAGCTTTCGGACAGGGCCGAACACTGAAGCTTTCTTT.

This chain connects TRBV4-1 to TRBJ2-7; D not certain. Germline V CDR1 and CDR2: MGHRA, YSYEKL. The CDR3 spans 14 residues. Trimming cost V 1 base and J 2 bases, with 9 bases left between them. DNA of the CDR3: TGCGCCAGCAGCCAAGGTCCGGTGCCCTACGAGCAGTACTTC. Protein sequence: CASSQGPVPYEQYF.

The J gene is TRBJ2-7, the V gene TRBV4-1, with a possible D match to TRBD2 (6 bases). Germline CDR1 and CDR2: MGHRA and YSYEKL. This CDR3 comprises 15 residues. The V end lost 3 bases, the J end lost 0 bases, and 12 bases lay between the germline ends. CDR3 bases: TGCGCCAGCAGCCAGGGGACCGGGGGCTCCTACGAGCAGTACTTC. Amino acid sequence: CASSQGTGGSYEQYF.

The rearrangement joins TRBV5-1 to TRBJ2-4, with 7 bases matching TRBD1. V lost 2 bases and J lost 4; bases outside the gene matches: 3. Per germline, CDR1 SGHRS and CDR2 YFSETQ. The length of the CDR3 is 14 residues. The CDR3 protein is CASSLTGEKNIQYF. DNA for the CDR3: TGCGCCAGCAGCTTAACAGGGGAAAAAAACATTCAGTACTTC.

Only a few counts were recorded for this clone. V usage is TRBV10-1 and J usage is TRBJ2-7; TRBD2 matches 9 bases. Germline V CDR1 and CDR2: WNHNN, SYGVQD (reference sequence). The CDR3 extends over 16 amino acids. Unmatched junction bases numbered 8, after V lost 2 bases and J lost 3 bases. The CDR3 is CASSEAPGLANYEQYF. In nucleotides, the CDR3 is TGCGCCAGCAGTGAGGCTCCGGGACTAGCAAACTACGAGCAGTACTTC.

The chain carries TRBV27 and TRBJ2-2; unclear D gene. Per germline, CDR1 MNHEY and CDR2 SMNVEV (reference sequence). The CDR3 is 12 residues long. Trimming pared 5 bases from V and 8 bases from J, leaving 9 bases between. CDR3 nucleotide sequence: TGTGCCAGCAGTCCTTTGCGGGGGGAGCTGTTTTTT. This encodes CASSPLRGELFF.

The chain recombines TRBV9 with TRBJ1-4, with 12 bases aligning to TRBD1. The V and J ends lost 0 bases and 2 bases, in that order; junction bases with no gene match: 5. Germline V gene data show CDR1 as SGDLS and CDR2 as YYNGEE. CDR3 length: 18 residues. CDR3 residues: CASSVGGDRGPTNEKLFF. CDR3 coding DNA: TGTGCCAGCAGCGTAGGAGGGGACAGGGGGCCTACTAATGAAAAACTGTTTTTT.

The rearrangement links TRBV11-3 to TRBJ1-3; D is undetermined. Germline CDR1 is SGHNT and CDR2 is YENEEA. V was pared by 1 base and J by 0 bases, with 10 bases between. This CDR3 region has 16 residues. CDR3 in amino acids: CASSLGGLPSGNTIYF. The CDR3 region has the DNA TGTGCCAGCAGCTTAGGAGGACTACCCTCTGGAAACACCATATATTTT.

This clone has only one observation. The chain couples TRBV7-8 to TRBJ2-6, with D unclear. V shed 6 bases and J shed 4 bases, with 10 bases lying between them. The CDR3 is made up of 14 amino acids. The germline V gene encodes CDR1 SGHVS and CDR2 FQNEAQ. The CDR3 here is CASRPQRGANVLTF. The CDR3 nucleotides are TGTGCCAGCAGACCACAAAGAGGGGCCAACGTCCTGACTTTC.

The chain couples TRBV19 to TRBJ2-1, with D possibly matching TRBD1 (6 bases). V lost 4 bases and J 8 bases, leaving 6 bases between the germline ends. Germline V gene lookup returns CDR1 LNHDA and CDR2 SQIVND (reference sequence). This CDR3 spans 11 amino acids. CDR3 in amino acids: CASSKGDEQFF. The CDR3 nucleotides read TGTGCCAGTAGTAAGGGGGATGAGCAGTTCTTC.

This clone was recorded once. This chain connects TRBV2 to TRBJ1-4, with 10 bases fitting TRBD1. Losses at the gene ends were 6 bases for V and 8 bases for J; bases not matched to a gene: 6. CDR1 and CDR2 from the germline V gene are SNHLY and FYNNEI. This CDR3 has 14 residues. This chain's CDR3 is CASRPGQGNEKLFF. CDR3 DNA sequence: TGTGCCAGCAGACCGGGACAGGGGAACGAAAAACTGTTTTTT.

J is TRBJ1-4 and V is TRBV30, with D possibly matching TRBD1 (6 bases). V lost 3 bases to trimming and J lost 4 bases, with 12 bases between them. Germline CDR1 GTSNPN, CDR2 SVGIG (reference sequence). The CDR3 length is 14 residues. CDR3 bases: TGTGCCTGGAGGGGGGCAGGGAGTAATGAAAAACTGTTTTTT. As protein: CAWRGAGSNEKLFF.

This rearrangement joins TRBV6-5 to TRBJ2-3; D is unresolved. Trimming pared 5 bases from V and 1 base from J, leaving 13 bases between. Germline lookup yields CDR1 MNHEY and CDR2 SVGAGI. The CDR3 is made up of 15 amino acids. The CDR3, as DNA: TGTGCCAGCAGTCGCATTTCCGGAGGCACAGATACGCAGTATTTT. Its protein product is CASSRISGGTDTQYF.

The rearrangement joins TRBV6-5 to TRBJ1-1, with TRBD1 matching over 7 bases. CDR3 size: 14 residues. The V and J ends lost 5 bases and 1 base, in that order; junction bases with no gene match: 4. CDR1 MNHEY and CDR2 SVGAGI come from the germline V gene. CDR3 in amino acids: CASSRHRGNTEAFF. The DNA of the CDR3 is TGTGCCAGCAGTCGTCACAGGGGGAACACTGAAGCTTTCTTT.

V gene TRBV4-3 combines with J gene TRBJ2-7; 7 bases match TRBD1. Germline CDR1 and CDR2: LGHNA and YSLEER. V lost 1 base to trimming and J lost 1 base; unmatched junction nucleotides: 4. There are 15 residues in the CDR3. This CDR3 reads CASSQAGTDSYEQYF. CDR3 coding DNA: TGCGCCAGCAGCCAAGCAGGGACAGATTCCTACGAGCAGTACTTC.

This clone was seen more than once but under ten times. The chain uses TRBV13 and TRBJ2-2, with 12 bases that match TRBD2. The CDR3 is 17 amino acids. The junction had 11 bases not matched to a gene; V was cut back by 5 bases and J by 7 bases. Germline CDR1 and CDR2: PRHDT and FYEKMQ (reference sequence). CDR3 amino acids: CASSRGLAGLDGGELFF. The CDR3 bases are TGTGCCAGCAGCAGGGGACTAGCGGGCCTTGACGGCGGGGAGCTGTTTTTT.